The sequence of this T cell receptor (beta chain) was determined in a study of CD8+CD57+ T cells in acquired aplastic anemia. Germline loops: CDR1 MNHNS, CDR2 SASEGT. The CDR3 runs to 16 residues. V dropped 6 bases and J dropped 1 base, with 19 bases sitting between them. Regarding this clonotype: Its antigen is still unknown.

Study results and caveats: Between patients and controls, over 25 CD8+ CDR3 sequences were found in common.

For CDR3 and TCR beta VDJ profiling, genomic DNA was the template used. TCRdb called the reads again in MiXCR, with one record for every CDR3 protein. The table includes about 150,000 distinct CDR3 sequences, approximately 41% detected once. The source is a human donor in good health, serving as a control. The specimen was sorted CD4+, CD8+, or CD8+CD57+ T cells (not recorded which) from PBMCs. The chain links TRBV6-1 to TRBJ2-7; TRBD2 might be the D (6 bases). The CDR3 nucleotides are TGTGCCAGCAGGGCCCAGTTGGAGGGGTTTTCCTACGAGCAGTACTTC. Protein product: CASRAQLEGFSYEQYF.